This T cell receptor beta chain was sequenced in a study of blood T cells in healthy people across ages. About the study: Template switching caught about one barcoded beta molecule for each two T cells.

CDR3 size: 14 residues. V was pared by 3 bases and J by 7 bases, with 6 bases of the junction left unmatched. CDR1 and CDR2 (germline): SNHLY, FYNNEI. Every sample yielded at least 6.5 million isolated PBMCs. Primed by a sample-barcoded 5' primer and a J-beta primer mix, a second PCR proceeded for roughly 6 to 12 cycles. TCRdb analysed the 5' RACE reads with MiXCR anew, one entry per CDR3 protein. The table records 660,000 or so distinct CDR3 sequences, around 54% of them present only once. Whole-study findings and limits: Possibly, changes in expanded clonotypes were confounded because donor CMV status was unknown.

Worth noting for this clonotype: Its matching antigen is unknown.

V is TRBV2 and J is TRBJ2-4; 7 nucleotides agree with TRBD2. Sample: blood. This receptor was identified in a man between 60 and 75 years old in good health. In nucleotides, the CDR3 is TGTGCCAGCAGTGAGCGGGGGACGGGGAACATTCAGTACTTC. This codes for CASSERGTGNIQYF. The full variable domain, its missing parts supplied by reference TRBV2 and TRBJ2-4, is EPEVTQTPSHQVTQMGQEVILRCVPISNHLYFYWYRQILGQKVEFLVSFYNNEISEKSEIFDDQFSVERPDGSNFTLKIRSTKLEDSAMYFCASSERGTGNIQYFGAGTRLSVL.